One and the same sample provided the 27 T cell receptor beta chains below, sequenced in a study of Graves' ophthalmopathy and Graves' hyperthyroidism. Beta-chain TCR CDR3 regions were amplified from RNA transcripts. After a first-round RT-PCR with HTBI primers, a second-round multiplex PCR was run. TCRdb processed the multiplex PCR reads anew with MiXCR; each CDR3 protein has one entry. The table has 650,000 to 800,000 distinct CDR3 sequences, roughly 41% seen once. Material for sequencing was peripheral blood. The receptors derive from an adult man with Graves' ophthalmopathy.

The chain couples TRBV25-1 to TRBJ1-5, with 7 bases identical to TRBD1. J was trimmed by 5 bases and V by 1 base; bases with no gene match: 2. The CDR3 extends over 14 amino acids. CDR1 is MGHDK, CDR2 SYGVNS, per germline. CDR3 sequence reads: CASSEWDSHQPQHF. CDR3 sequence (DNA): TGTGCCAGCAGTGAATGGGACAGTCATCAGCCCCAGCATTTT.

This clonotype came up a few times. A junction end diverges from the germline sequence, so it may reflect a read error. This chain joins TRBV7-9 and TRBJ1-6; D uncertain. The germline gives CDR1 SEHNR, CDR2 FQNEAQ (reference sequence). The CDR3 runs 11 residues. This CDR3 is CASSLGLPPHF. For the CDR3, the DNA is TGTGCCAGCAGCTTAGGACTACCCCCCCACTTT.

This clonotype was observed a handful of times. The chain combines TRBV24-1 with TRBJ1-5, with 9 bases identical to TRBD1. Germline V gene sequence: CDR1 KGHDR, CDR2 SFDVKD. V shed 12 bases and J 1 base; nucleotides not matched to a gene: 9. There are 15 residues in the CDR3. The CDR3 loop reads CAWSEGQGSNQPQHF. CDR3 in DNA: TGTGCCTGGAGTGAGGGACAGGGAAGCAATCAGCCCCAGCATTTT.

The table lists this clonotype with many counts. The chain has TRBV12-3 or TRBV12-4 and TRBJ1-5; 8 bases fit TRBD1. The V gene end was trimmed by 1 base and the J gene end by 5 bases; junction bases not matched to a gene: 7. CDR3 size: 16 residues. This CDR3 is CASSLGVTGEYQPQHF. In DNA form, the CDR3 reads TGTGCCAGCAGTTTAGGTGTGACAGGGGAGTATCAGCCCCAGCATTTT.

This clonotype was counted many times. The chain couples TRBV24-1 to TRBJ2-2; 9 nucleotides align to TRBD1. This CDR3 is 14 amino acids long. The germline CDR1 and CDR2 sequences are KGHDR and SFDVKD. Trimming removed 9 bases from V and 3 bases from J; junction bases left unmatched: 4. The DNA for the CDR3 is TGTGCCACCTCGCGGACAGGGGACACCGGGGAGCTGTTTTTT. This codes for CATSRTGDTGELFF.

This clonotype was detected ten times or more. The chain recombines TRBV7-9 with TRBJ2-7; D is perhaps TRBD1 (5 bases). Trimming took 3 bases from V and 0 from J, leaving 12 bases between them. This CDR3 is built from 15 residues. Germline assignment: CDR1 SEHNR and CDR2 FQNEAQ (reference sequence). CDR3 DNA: TGTGCCAGCAGCTTGGGGCGTTTAGGCTCCTACGAGCAGTACTTC. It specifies CASSLGRLGSYEQYF. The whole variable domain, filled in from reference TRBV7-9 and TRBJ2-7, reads DTGVSQNPRHKITKRGQNVTFRCDPISEHNRLYWYRQTLGQGPEFLTYFQNEAQLEKSRLLSDRFSAERPKGSFSTLEIQRTEQGDSAMYLCASSLGRLGSYEQYFGPGTRLTVT.

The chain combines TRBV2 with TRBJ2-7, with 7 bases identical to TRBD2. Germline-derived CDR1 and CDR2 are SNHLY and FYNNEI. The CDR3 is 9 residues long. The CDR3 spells CASSALADV. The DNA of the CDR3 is TGTGCCAGCAGTGCCCTAGCGGACGTC.

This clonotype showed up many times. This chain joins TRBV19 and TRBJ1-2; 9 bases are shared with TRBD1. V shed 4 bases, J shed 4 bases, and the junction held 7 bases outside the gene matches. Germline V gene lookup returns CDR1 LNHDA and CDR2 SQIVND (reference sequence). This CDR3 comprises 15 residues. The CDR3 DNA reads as TGTGCCAGTAGTACCTTGGACAGGGGAATCTATGGCTACACCTTC. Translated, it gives CASSTLDRGIYGYTF.

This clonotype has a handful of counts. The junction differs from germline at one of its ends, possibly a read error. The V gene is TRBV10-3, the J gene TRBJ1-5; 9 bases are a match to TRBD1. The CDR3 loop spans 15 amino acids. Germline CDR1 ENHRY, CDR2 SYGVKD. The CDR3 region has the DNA TGTGCCAGCAGTGGTCTACAGGGGGCGAATCAGCCCCAGCATTTT. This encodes CASSGLQGANQPQHF.

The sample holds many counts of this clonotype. CDR3 loop: CASSLAGTGANVLTF. DNA of the CDR3: TGTGCCAGCAGCTTAGCCGGGACTGGGGCCAACGTCCTGACTTTC. The J gene is TRBJ2-6, the V gene TRBV7-2; D may be TRBD2 (5 bases). V lost 0 bases, J lost 2 bases, and 5 bases lay in between. CDR3 length equals 15 residues. Per the germline V gene, CDR1 is SGHTA and CDR2 is FQGNSA.

The CDR3 DNA reads as TGTGCCAGCAGCTTGGCCGTAGACATGAACACTGAAGCTTTCTTT. It codes for CASSLAVDMNTEAFF. V usage is TRBV5-8 and J usage is TRBJ1-1; no clear D. CDR1 and CDR2 (germline): SGHTS, YDEGEE. V gave up 0 bases and J gave up 0 bases, with 9 bases separating them. This CDR3 has 15 amino acids.

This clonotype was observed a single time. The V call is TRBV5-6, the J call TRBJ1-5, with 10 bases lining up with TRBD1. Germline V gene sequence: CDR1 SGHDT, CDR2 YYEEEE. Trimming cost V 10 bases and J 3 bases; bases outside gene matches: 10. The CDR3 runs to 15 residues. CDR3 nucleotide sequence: TGTGCCTGGAGTCAGGGACAGGGGCCCAATCAGCCCCAGCATTTT. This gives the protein CAWSQGQGPNQPQHF.

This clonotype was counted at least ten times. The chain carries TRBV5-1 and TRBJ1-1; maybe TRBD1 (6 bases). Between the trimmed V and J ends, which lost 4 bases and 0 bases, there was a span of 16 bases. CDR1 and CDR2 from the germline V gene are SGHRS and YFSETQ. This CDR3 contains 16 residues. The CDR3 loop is CASSTSTGGLNTEAFF. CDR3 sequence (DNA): TGCGCCAGCAGCACGTCGACAGGCGGGTTGAACACTGAAGCTTTCTTT. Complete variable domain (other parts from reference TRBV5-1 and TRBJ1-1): KAGVTQTPRYLIKTRGQQVTLSCSPISGHRSVSWYQQTPGQGLQFLFEYFSETQRNKGNFPGRFSGRQFSNSRSEMNVSTLELGDSALYLCASSTSTGGLNTEAFFGQGTRLTVV.

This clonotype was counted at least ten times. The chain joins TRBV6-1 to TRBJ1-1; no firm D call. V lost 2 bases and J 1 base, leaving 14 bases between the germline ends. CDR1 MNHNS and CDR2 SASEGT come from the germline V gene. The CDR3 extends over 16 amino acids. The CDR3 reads CASSEQWFTSNTEAFF. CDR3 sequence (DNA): TGTGCCAGCAGTGAACAGTGGTTCACTTCGAACACTGAAGCTTTCTTT.

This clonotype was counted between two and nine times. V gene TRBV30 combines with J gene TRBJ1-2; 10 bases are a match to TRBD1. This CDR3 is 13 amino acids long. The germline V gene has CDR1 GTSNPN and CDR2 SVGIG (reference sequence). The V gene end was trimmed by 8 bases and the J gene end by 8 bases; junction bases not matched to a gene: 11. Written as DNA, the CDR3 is TGTGCCGTGACGGGTGGACAGGGGGAGGGCTACACCTTC. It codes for CAVTGGQGEGYTF. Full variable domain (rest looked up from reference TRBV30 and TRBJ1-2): SQTIHQWPATLVQPVGSPLSLECTVEGTSNPNLYWYRQAAGRGLQLLFYSVGIGQISSEVPQNLSASRPQDRQFILSSKKLLLSDSGFYLCAVTGGQGEGYTFGSGTRLTVV.

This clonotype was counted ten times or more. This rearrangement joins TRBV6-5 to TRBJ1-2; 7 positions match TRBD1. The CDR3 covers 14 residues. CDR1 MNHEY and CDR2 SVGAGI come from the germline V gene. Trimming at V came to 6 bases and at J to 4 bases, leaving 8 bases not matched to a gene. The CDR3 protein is CASSPTGIGYGYTF. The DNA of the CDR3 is TGTGCCAGCAGCCCGACAGGGATCGGCTATGGCTACACCTTC.

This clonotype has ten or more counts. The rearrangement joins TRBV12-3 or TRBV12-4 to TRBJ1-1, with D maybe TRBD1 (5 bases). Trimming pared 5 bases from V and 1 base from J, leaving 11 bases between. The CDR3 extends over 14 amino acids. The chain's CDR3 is CASSPPDKNTEAFF. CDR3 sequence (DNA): TGTGCCAGCAGTCCTCCGGACAAGAACACTGAAGCTTTCTTT.

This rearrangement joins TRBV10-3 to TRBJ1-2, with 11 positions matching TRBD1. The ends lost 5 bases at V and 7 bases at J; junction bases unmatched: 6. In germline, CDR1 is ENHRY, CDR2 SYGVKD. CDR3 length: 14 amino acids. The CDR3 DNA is TGTGCCATCAGTTCCGGACAGGGGGCGCGTGGCTACACCTTC. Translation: CAISSGQGARGYTF.

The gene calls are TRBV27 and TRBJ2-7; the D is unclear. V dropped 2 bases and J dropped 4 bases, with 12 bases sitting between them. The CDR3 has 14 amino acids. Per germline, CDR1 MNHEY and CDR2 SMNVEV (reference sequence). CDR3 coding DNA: TGTGCCAGCAGTTTACGACCGATCGGATACGAGCAGTACTTC. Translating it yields CASSLRPIGYEQYF.

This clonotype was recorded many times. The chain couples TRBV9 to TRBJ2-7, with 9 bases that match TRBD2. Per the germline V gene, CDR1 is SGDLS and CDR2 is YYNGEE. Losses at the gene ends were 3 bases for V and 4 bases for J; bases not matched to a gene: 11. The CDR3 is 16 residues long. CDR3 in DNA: TGTGCCAGCAGCGATCCCCTAGGCGGGAGGGCTTACGAGCAGTACTTC. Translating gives CASSDPLGGRAYEQYF.

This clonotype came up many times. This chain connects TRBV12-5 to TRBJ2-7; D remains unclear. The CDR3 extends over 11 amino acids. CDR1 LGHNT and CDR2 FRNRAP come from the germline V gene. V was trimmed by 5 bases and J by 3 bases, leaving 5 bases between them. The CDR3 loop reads CASGPSYEQYF. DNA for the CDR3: TGTGCTAGTGGTCCGAGCTACGAGCAGTACTTC.

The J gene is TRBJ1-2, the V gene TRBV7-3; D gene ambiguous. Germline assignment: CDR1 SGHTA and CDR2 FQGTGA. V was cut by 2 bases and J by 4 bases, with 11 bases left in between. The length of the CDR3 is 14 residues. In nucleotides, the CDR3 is TGTGCCAGCAGCTTATTGGCCGACCGCTATGGCTACACCTTC. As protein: CASSLLADRYGYTF. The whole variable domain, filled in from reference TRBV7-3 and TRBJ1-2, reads GAGVSQTPSNKVTEKGKYVELRCDPISGHTALYWYRQSLGQGPEFLIYFQGTGAADDSGLPNDRFFAVRPEGSVSTLKIQRTERGDSAVYLCASSLLADRYGYTFGSGTRLTVV.

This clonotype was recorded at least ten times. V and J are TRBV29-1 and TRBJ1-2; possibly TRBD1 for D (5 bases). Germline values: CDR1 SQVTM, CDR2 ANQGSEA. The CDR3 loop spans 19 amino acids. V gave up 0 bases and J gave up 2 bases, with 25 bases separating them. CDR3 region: CSVEDNSSSRRVRNYGYTF. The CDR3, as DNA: TGCAGCGTTGAAGATAATTCGAGTTCGCGCAGGGTTAGGAACTATGGCTACACCTTC.

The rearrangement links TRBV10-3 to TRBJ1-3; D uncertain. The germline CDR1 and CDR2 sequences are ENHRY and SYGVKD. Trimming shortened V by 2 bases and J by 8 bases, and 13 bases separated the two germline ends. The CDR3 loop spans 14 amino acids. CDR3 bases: TGTGCCATCAGTGAGCGGGCAAGTGGCTACACCATATATTTT. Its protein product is CAISERASGYTIYF.

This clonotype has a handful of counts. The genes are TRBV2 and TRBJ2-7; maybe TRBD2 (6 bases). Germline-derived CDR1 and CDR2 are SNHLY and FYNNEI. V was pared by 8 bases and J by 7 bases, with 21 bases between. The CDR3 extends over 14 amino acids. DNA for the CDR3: TGTGCCAGCCGGAGGGATTTGGGTTGGCAGGAGCAGTACTTC. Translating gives CASRRDLGWQEQYF.

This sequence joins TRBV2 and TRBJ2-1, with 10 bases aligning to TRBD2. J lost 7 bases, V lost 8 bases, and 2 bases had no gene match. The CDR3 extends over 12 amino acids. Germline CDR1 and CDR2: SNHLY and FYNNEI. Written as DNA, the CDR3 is TGTGCCAGCCTAGCGGGAGTAAATGAGCAGTTCTTC. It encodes CASLAGVNEQFF.

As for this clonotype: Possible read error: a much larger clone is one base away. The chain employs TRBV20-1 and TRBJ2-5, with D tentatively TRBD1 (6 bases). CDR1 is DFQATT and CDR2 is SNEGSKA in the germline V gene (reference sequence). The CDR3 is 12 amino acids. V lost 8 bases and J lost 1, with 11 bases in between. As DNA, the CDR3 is TGCAGTACAGTGACAGGCCAAGAGACCCAGTACTTC. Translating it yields CSTVTGQETQYF.